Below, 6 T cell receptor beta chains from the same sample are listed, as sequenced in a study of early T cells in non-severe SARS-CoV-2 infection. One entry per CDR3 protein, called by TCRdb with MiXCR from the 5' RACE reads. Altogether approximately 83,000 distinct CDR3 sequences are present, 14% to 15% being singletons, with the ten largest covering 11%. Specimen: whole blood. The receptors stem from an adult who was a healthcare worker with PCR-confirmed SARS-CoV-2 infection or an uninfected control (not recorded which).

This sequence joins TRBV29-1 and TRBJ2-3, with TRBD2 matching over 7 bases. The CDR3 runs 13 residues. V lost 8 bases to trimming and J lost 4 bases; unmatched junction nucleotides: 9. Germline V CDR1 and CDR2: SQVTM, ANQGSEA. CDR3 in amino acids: CSSQTSSADTQYF. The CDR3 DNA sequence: TGCAGCTCCCAGACTAGCTCTGCAGATACGCAGTATTTT.

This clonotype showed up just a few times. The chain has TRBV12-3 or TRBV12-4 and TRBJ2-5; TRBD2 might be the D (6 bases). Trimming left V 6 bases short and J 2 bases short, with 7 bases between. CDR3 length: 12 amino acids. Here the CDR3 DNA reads TGTGCCAGCAGCGGGGGACAAGAGACCCAGTACTTC. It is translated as CASSGGQETQYF.

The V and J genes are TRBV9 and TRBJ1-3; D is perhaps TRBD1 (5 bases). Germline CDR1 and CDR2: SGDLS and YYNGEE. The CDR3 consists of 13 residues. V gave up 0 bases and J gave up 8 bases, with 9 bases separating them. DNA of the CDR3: TGTGCCAGCAGCGTAGATCGGGGGGACACCATATATTTT. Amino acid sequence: CASSVDRGDTIYF. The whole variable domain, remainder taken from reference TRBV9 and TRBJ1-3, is DSGVTQTPKHLITATGQRVTLRCSPRSGDLSVYWYQQSLDQGLQFLIQYYNGEERAKGNILERFSAQQFPDLHSELNLSSLELGDSALYFCASSVDRGDTIYFGEGSWLTVV.

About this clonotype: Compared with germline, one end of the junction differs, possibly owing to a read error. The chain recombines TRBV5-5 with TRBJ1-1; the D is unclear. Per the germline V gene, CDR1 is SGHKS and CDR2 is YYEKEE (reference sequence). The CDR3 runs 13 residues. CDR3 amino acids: CASSIHMNAEAFF. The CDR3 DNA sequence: TGTGCCAGCAGTATACACATGAACGCTGAAGCTTTCTTT.

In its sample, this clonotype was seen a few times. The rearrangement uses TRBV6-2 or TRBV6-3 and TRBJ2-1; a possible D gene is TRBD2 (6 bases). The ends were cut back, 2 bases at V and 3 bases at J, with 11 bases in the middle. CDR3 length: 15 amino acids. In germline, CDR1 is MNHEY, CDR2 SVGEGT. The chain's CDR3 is CASSYEMGGYNEQFF. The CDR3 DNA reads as TGTGCCAGCAGTTACGAGATGGGGGGCTACAATGAGCAGTTCTTC.

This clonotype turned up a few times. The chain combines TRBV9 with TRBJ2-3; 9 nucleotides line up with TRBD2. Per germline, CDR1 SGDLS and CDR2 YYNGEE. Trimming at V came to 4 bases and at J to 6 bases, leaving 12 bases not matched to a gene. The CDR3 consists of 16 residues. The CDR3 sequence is CASSRSSGALMDTQYF. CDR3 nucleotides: TGTGCCAGCAGCAGATCTAGCGGGGCCCTAATGGATACGCAGTATTTT.